One TCR beta chain is described in this entry. Its target is unknown. The data belong to a study of OX40 agonist ivuxolimab in advanced cancers. For the study at large: Participants averaged about 66 years of age (range roughly 23 to 80) and were around 80% male. It was permissible to have had prior anti-PD-1, anti-PD-L1 or anti-CTLA-4 therapy, and under 45% had some.

Produced via immunoSEQ multiplex PCR; TCRdb's table is partial and in-frame only. The table lists about 64,000 clones, roughly 90% of them singletons. Overall study findings and caveats: A proportion of nonresponders additionally exhibited low normalized T-cell clonal expansion. Which antigen the expanded peripheral T cells recognized is unknown.

The CDR3 has 13 amino acids. V lost 6 bases and J lost 7, with 12 bases in between. CDR1 and CDR2 from the germline V gene are MNHEY and SVGAGI. The J gene is TRBJ1-4, the V gene TRBV6-5; D remains unclear. The TCR originated in an adult with an advanced solid tumor such as melanoma, head and neck, liver or kidney cancer. Sequenced here: CD4+ or CD8+ T cells sorted from blood, sampled in a trial of the OX40 agonist ivuxolimab. CDR3 sequence (DNA): TGTGCCAGCAGACGGACTCACAGTGAAAAACTGTTTTTT. Encoded protein: CASRRTHSEKLFF.